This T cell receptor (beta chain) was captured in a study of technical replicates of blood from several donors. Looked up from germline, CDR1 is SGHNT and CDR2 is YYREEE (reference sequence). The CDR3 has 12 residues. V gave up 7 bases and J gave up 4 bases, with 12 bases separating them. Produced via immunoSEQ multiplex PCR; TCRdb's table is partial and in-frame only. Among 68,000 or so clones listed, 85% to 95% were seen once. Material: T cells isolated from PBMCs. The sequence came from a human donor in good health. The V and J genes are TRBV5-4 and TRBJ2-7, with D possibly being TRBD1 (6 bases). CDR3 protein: CASGQGNYEQYF. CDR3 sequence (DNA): TGTGCCAGCGGCCAGGGGAATTACGAGCAGTACTTC.